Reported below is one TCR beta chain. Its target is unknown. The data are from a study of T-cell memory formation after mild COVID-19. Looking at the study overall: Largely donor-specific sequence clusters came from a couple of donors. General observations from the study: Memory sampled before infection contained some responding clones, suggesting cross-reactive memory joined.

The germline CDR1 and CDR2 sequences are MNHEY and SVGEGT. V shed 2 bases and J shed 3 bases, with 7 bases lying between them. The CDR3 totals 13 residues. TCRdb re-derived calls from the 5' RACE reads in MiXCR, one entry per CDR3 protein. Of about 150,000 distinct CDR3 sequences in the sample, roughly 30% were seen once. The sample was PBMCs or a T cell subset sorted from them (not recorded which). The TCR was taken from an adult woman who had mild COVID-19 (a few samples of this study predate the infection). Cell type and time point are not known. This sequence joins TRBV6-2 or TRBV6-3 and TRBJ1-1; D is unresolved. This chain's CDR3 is CASSYGGYTEAFF. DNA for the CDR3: TGTGCCAGCAGTTACGGCGGCTACACTGAAGCTTTCTTT.